Shown below are 32 T cell receptor beta chains from a single sample sequenced in a study of TIL therapy for anti-PD-1-resistant metastatic lung cancer. Time point meaning: pre-treatment sample, taken before nivolumab and TIL therapy. The immunoSEQ assay was v3. Only in-frame clones appear in the TCRdb table, and some are missing; sequencing was by immunoSEQ multiplex PCR. The repertoire holds under 70,000 clones, with 73% as singletons. This material consisted of blood, taken at baseline. The receptors stem from a person aged 25 to 85 with non-small cell lung cancer.

This clone was recorded a few times. The chain has TRBV7-2 and TRBJ2-7; D is possibly TRBD2 (5 bases). The CDR3 spans 15 residues. Germline V gene sequence: CDR1 SGHTA, CDR2 FQGNSA. Trimming left V 4 bases short and J 4 bases short, with 17 bases between. The CDR3 sequence: CASSSPGGPGYEQYF. As DNA, the CDR3 is TGTGCCAGCAGCTCCCCAGGAGGACCCGGTTACGAGCAGTACTTC.

The genes are TRBV7-2 and TRBJ2-7; 7 bases map to TRBD2. Looked up from germline, CDR1 is SGHTA and CDR2 is FQGNSA. This CDR3 has 18 amino acids. V was clipped by 5 bases and J by 2 bases; unmatched bases: 18. For the CDR3, the DNA is TGTGCCAGCAGCATCTCGTGGGGGGGAGGGGCGAACGCCTACGAGCAGTACTTC. Its translation: CASSISWGGGANAYEQYF.

This clone was counted only a few times. The chain is built from TRBV7-9 and TRBJ2-7; possible D gene TRBD2, 5 bases. Germline values: CDR1 SEHNR, CDR2 FQNEAQ (reference sequence). The CDR3 runs to 17 residues. Trimming removed 1 base at V and 4 bases at J, with 20 bases between. CDR3 bases: TGTGCCAGCAGCTTAGAAACCGTGGACTCGGGCGCGTACGAGCAGTACTTC. This translates into CASSLETVDSGAYEQYF.

The J gene is TRBJ2-7, the V gene TRBV6-1, with 7 bases matching TRBD2. Germline trimming cut 6 bases from V and 1 base from J; bases unmatched to any gene: 6. The CDR3 has 14 amino acids. Per germline, CDR1 MNHNS and CDR2 SASEGT. This CDR3 reads CASRDSGSSYEQYF. CDR3 DNA: TGTGCCAGCAGAGATAGCGGGTCTTCCTACGAGCAGTACTTC.

The gene calls are TRBV7-9 and TRBJ2-6; the D gene is possibly TRBD1 (5 bases). The ends were cut back, 2 bases at V and 8 bases at J, with 22 bases in the middle. The CDR3 totals 18 residues. The germline gives CDR1 SEHNR, CDR2 FQNEAQ (reference sequence). The CDR3 sequence is CASSLFLGSSGATNVLTF. CDR3 nucleotides: TGTGCCAGCAGCTTATTCTTGGGTTCCTCTGGGGCGACCAACGTCCTGACTTTC.

Remarks on this clone: The junction does not match germline at one end; this may be a read error. The chain's CDR3 is CASGRTTGNTIYF. The CDR3 DNA reads as TGCGCTTCGGGGCGCACTACTGGAAACACCATATATTTT. The rearrangement joins TRBV19 to TRBJ1-3, with D maybe TRBD1 (5 bases). Germline assignment: CDR1 LNHDA and CDR2 SQIVND (reference sequence). The CDR3 sequence is 13 residues long.

The genes are TRBV6-5 and TRBJ2-5; D is ambiguous. Per the germline V gene, CDR1 is MNHEY and CDR2 is SVGAGI. The germline V and J ends were trimmed by 4 bases and 2 bases, with 2 bases remaining between them. There are 11 residues in the CDR3. CDR3 in DNA: TGTGCCAGCAGTTCGCAAGAGACCCAGTACTTC. It specifies CASSSQETQYF.

The chain has TRBV19 and TRBJ1-5, with 10 bases lining up with TRBD1. The germline V gene encodes CDR1 LNHDA and CDR2 SQIVND (reference sequence). J lost 0 bases, V lost 5 bases, and 7 bases had no gene match. The CDR3 length is 17 residues. The CDR3 is CASSRDRGSLSNQPQHF. The CDR3 nucleotides read TGTGCCAGTAGTCGGGACAGGGGAAGTCTTAGCAATCAGCCCCAGCATTTT. Full variable domain (missing parts from reference TRBV19 and TRBJ1-5): DGGITQSPKYLFRKEGQNVTLSCEQNLNHDAMYWYRQDPGQGLRLIYYSQIVNDFQKGDIAEGYSVSREKKESFPLTVTSAQKNPTAFYLCASSRDRGSLSNQPQHFGDGTRLSIL.

Only a few counts were recorded for this clone. This rearrangement joins TRBV28 to TRBJ2-7; no clear D. The V gene lost 3 bases and the J gene lost 4 bases, with 7 bases spanning the gap. The CDR3 is 12 residues long. The germline V gene encodes CDR1 MDHEN and CDR2 SYDVKM. The CDR3 DNA is TGTGCCAGCAGTTTCCTAGATTACGAGCAGTACTTC. Translation gives CASSFLDYEQYF. Variable domain in full (rest from reference TRBV28 and TRBJ2-7): DVKVTQSSRYLVKRTGEKVFLECVQDMDHENMFWYRQDPGLGLRLIYFSYDVKMKEKGDIPEGYSVSREKKERFSLILESASTNQTSMYLCASSFLDYEQYFGPGTRLTVT.

This sequence joins TRBV19 and TRBJ1-5; D call uncertain. Trimming pared 3 bases from V and 7 bases from J, leaving 7 bases between. Germline V CDR1 and CDR2: LNHDA, SQIVND (reference sequence). The CDR3 is made up of 12 amino acids. Here the CDR3 DNA reads TGTGCCAGTAGTATGGAGAGGCAGCCCCAGCATTTT. As protein: CASSMERQPQHF.

The chain combines TRBV28 with TRBJ1-2; 7 bases are a match to TRBD1. The trim removed 5 bases at V and 1 base at J, leaving 7 bases unmatched. CDR3 length: 15 amino acids. Germline loops: CDR1 MDHEN, CDR2 SYDVKM. CDR3 nucleotide sequence: TGTGCCAGCAGTCGCCCCAGGGGGGGTAACTATGGCTACACCTTC. Encoded protein: CASSRPRGGNYGYTF.

The chain recombines TRBV9 with TRBJ2-5; D tentatively fits TRBD1 or TRBD2 (6 bases each). The CDR3 contains 14 residues. Germline V gene sequence: CDR1 SGDLS, CDR2 YYNGEE. Trimming pared 0 bases from V and 5 bases from J, leaving 11 bases between. Here the CDR3 reads CASSVGGGPETQYF. The DNA of the CDR3 is TGTGCCAGCAGCGTAGGAGGGGGGCCGGAGACCCAGTACTTC.

Here the CDR3 reads CASGKNEKLFF. Written as DNA, the CDR3 is TGTGCTAGTGGGAAGAATGAAAAACTGTTTTTT. This rearrangement joins TRBV12-5 to TRBJ1-4; unclear D gene. The CDR3 is made up of 11 amino acids. Trimming took 6 bases from V and 5 from J, leaving 4 bases between them. Germline V CDR1 and CDR2: LGHNT, FRNRAP. Full variable domain (remainder filled in from reference TRBV12-5 and TRBJ1-4): DARVTQTPRHKVTEMGQEVTMRCQPILGHNTVFWYRQTMMQGLELLAYFRNRAPLDDSGMPKDRFSAEMPDATLATLKIQPSEPRDSAVYFCASGKNEKLFFGSGTQLSVL.

The chain uses TRBV28 and TRBJ1-1; D not certain. Trimming pared 7 bases from V and 2 bases from J, leaving 8 bases between. Germline CDR1 and CDR2: MDHEN and SYDVKM. The CDR3 loop spans 12 amino acids. The CDR3 sequence is CASIGLNTEAFF. In nucleotides, the CDR3 is TGTGCCAGCATAGGGCTTAACACTGAAGCTTTCTTT.

The chain couples TRBV5-1 to TRBJ2-5; 9 nucleotides agree with TRBD1. The CDR3 length is 16 residues. V lost 4 bases and J lost 2; bases outside the gene matches: 9. Germline lookup yields CDR1 SGHRS and CDR2 YFSETQ. The CDR3 region has the DNA TGCGCCAGCAGCCGCTCGGGACAGGGATTACAAGAGACCCAGTACTTC. Translated, it gives CASSRSGQGLQETQYF.

The genes are TRBV7-8 and TRBJ1-4; TRBD1 agrees at 8 bases. Germline V CDR1 and CDR2: SGHVS, FQNEAQ. Trimming cost V 1 base and J 8 bases; bases outside gene matches: 9. The CDR3 runs to 16 residues. CDR3 in DNA: TGTGCCAGCAGCTTAGGGTCCGGGACAGGTGGGGAAAAACTGTTTTTT. Protein product: CASSLGSGTGGEKLFF.

This sequence joins TRBV19 and TRBJ1-5; 7 positions match TRBD1. V was pared by 7 bases and J by 0 bases, with 3 bases of the junction left unmatched. Per the germline V gene, CDR1 is LNHDA and CDR2 is SQIVND (reference sequence). This CDR3 has 14 residues. The CDR3 sequence is CASKGQNSNQPQHF. CDR3 coding DNA: TGTGCCAGTAAGGGACAGAATAGCAATCAGCCCCAGCATTTT.

The V gene is TRBV15, the J gene TRBJ2-5, with D possibly TRBD1 on 8 matching bases. CDR3 length: 16 residues. Trimming shortened V by 3 bases and J by 4 bases, and 18 bases separated the two germline ends. Germline CDR1 LNHNV, CDR2 YYDKDF (reference sequence). In DNA, the CDR3 is TGTGCCACCAGCAGGGGAAACAGGGGGACTATAGAGACCCAGTACTTC. Translation: CATSRGNRGTIETQYF.

This chain joins TRBV5-1 and TRBJ1-6, with TRBD1 as a possible D gene (6 bases). The CDR3 has 14 residues. Trimming pared 2 bases from V and 7 bases from J, leaving 10 bases between. Germline CDR1 and CDR2: SGHRS and YFSETQ. DNA of the CDR3: TGCGCCAGCAGCTTAATGGACAGCAATTCACCCCTCCACTTT. This translates into CASSLMDSNSPLHF.

The rearrangement joins TRBV30 to TRBJ2-1; 9 bases agree with TRBD2. The CDR3 length is 13 residues. From germline, CDR1 is GTSNPN and CDR2 SVGIG (reference sequence). V shed 5 bases, J shed 10 bases, and the junction held 9 bases outside the gene matches. The CDR3 region is CAWSGTSFREQFF. As DNA, the CDR3 is TGTGCCTGGTCCGGGACTAGCTTTCGAGAGCAGTTCTTC.

V usage is TRBV7-2 and J usage is TRBJ2-1; TRBD2 agrees at 8 bases. The CDR3 has 16 residues. The germline gives CDR1 SGHTA, CDR2 FQGNSA. Trimming took 1 base from V and 6 from J; bases not matched to a gene: 8. CDR3 residues: CASSLGPAGVVNEQFF. The CDR3 nucleotides read TGTGCCAGCAGCTTAGGCCCAGCGGGAGTGGTCAATGAGCAGTTCTTC.

The V and J genes are TRBV7-6 and TRBJ1-3, with unresolved D. The V and J ends lost 5 bases and 0 bases respectively, with 14 bases between them. The CDR3 consists of 16 residues. CDR1 is SGHVS and CDR2 is FNYEAQ in the germline V gene. CDR3 loop: CASSPVWTASGNTIYF. The DNA for the CDR3 is TGTGCCAGCAGCCCCGTTTGGACCGCCTCTGGAAACACCATATATTTT.

The V gene is TRBV10-3, the J gene TRBJ2-1; the match to TRBD2 covers 8 bases. This CDR3 comprises 14 residues. CDR1 ENHRY and CDR2 SYGVKD come from the germline V gene. J lost 8 bases, V lost 5 bases, and 8 bases had no gene match. CDR3 bases: TGTGCCATCAGTCCGGGACTAGTAATCCATGAGCAGTTCTTC. Protein product: CAISPGLVIHEQFF.

The chain recombines TRBV2 with TRBJ1-1; D not resolved. The ends were cut back, 7 bases at V and 2 bases at J, with 8 bases in the middle. The CDR3 is made up of 12 amino acids. The germline CDR1 and CDR2 sequences are SNHLY and FYNNEI. This CDR3 is CASKNSNTEAFF. The CDR3 DNA reads as TGTGCCAGCAAAAATAGTAACACTGAAGCTTTCTTT.

The CDR3 loop reads CAISGYGQGDYGYTF. The CDR3 region has the DNA TGTGCCATCAGTGGGTACGGACAGGGAGACTATGGCTACACCTTC. The chain joins TRBV10-3 to TRBJ1-2; 8 bases agree with TRBD1. This CDR3 has 15 residues. V was pared by 4 bases and J by 3 bases, with 7 bases of the junction left unmatched. The V gene's germline CDR1 is ENHRY and CDR2 SYGVKD.

This chain uses TRBV6-6 with TRBJ1-6; no firm D call. The CDR3 spans 14 residues. Germline-derived CDR1 and CDR2 are MNHNY and SVGAGI (reference sequence). The V gene lost 2 bases and the J gene lost 9 bases, with 11 bases spanning the gap. CDR3 in DNA: TGTGCCAGCAGTTACGCGGACTTGGGTTCACCCCTCCACTTT. Amino acid sequence: CASSYADLGSPLHF.

This chain joins TRBV11-3 and TRBJ2-1; 10 bases line up with TRBD2. V trimming: 1 base; J trimming: 9 bases; junction bases outside the gene matches: 9. Germline assignment: CDR1 SGHNT and CDR2 YENEEA. This CDR3 is built from 16 residues. CDR3 sequence: CASSLVGLAGVGEQFF. As DNA, the CDR3 is TGTGCCAGCAGCTTAGTCGGCCTAGCGGGAGTCGGTGAGCAGTTCTTC.

The genes are TRBV7-2 and TRBJ2-5; 8 bases map to TRBD1. V gave up 1 base and J gave up 7 bases; unmatched junction bases: 5. Germline CDR1 is SGHTA and CDR2 is FQGNSA. The CDR3 is 14 residues long. DNA of the CDR3: TGTGCCAGCAGCTTAGAGACAGGGGTAGGGACCCAGTACTTC. As protein: CASSLETGVGTQYF. The whole variable domain, remainder taken from reference TRBV7-2 and TRBJ2-5, is GAGVSQSPSNKVTEKGKDVELRCDPISGHTALYWYRQSLGQGLEFLIYFQGNSAPDKSGLPSDRFSAERTGGSVSTLTIQRTQQEDSAVYLCASSLETGVGTQYFGPGTRLLVL.

CDR3 bases: TGTGCCAGCAGCTTTGGGACGGCAAATAATTCACCCCTCCACTTT. This codes for CASSFGTANNSPLHF. V usage is TRBV7-2 and J usage is TRBJ1-6; a possible D gene is TRBD1 (5 bases). This CDR3 region has 15 residues. The germline V gene encodes CDR1 SGHTA and CDR2 FQGNSA. Trimming took off 3 bases at V and 5 bases at J, with 11 bases between the two ends.

This clone occurred a few times. V and J are TRBV5-4 and TRBJ1-2; D is ambiguous. V gave up 3 bases and J gave up 2 bases, with 8 bases separating them. This CDR3 is 13 amino acids long. Germline V gene data show CDR1 as SGHNT and CDR2 as YYREEE (reference sequence). CDR3 bases: TGTGCCAGCAGCTCGGACGGGAACTATGGCTACACCTTC. Protein product: CASSSDGNYGYTF.

The chain carries TRBV27 and TRBJ1-2; 9 bases line up with TRBD1. Losses at the gene ends were 8 bases for V and 3 bases for J; bases not matched to a gene: 1. Germline V lookup: CDR1 MNHEY, CDR2 SMNVEV (reference sequence). The CDR3 loop spans 12 amino acids. The CDR3 DNA is TGTGCCAGCGACAGGGGGGACTATGGCTACACCTTC. Amino acids: CASDRGDYGYTF.

The chain links TRBV7-2 to TRBJ1-5; D ambiguous. The CDR3 length is 13 residues. Germline CDR1 is SGHTA and CDR2 is FQGNSA. V was shortened by 5 bases and J by 6 bases, with 11 bases between the two germline ends. The CDR3 loop reads CASSRSGGQPQHF. In DNA form, the CDR3 reads TGTGCCAGCAGCCGGTCGGGAGGTCAGCCCCAGCATTTT.